These T cell receptor beta chains were read from a single sample in a study of T-cell reconstitution after alpha-beta-depleted transplantation in children. TCRdb called the PCR reads again in MiXCR, with one record for every CDR3 protein. The data show around 200,000 distinct CDR3 sequences, with approximately 10% seen just once and 5% to 7% held by the top ten. The input for sequencing was PBMCs from the stem cell graft donor, taken from the stem cell graft. The source is a human donor who donated a stem cell graft to a child with acute lymphoblastic leukemia. Both conserved end residues are part of each CDR3. A D gene is named only where the DNA matches it firmly. Not every row has a clone size; where given, it reads once, few, many or a size class.

abundance | j_gene | v_gene | d_gene | len | CDR3aa | CDR3nt
few | TRBJ2-1 | TRBV10-3 | NA | 12 | CAISESEIEQFF | TGTGCCATCAGTGAGTCAGAGATTGAGCAGTTCTTC
few | TRBJ2-1 | TRBV20-1 | NA | 15 | CSASQGTSSYNEQFF | TGCAGTGCTAGTCAGGGCACGAGCTCCTACAATGAGCAGTTCTTC
NA | TRBJ1-5 | TRBV2 | NA | 13 | CASSGTGPSSQHF | TGTGCCAGCAGTGGCACAGGCCCCTCGTCCCAGCATTTT
few | TRBJ1-5 | TRBV10-3 | TRBD1 | 14 | CATRQGLGNQPQHF | TGTGCCACGAGACAGGGCCTAGGGAATCAGCCCCAGCATTTT
NA | TRBJ2-7 | TRBV5-1 | NA | 16 | CASSAIPQGIGYEQYF | TGCGCCAGCAGCGCCATCCCTCAAGGGATAGGCTACGAGCAGTACTTC
NA | TRBJ1-1 | TRBV5-6 | TRBD1 | 19 | CASSPIQSRDRGRITEAFF | TGTGCCAGCAGCCCGATCCAAAGCCGGGACAGGGGGCGGATCACTGAAGCTTTCTTT
many | TRBJ2-2 | TRBV19 | TRBD1 | 14 | CASSGQVNTGELFF | TGTGCCAGTAGTGGACAGGTTAACACCGGGGAGCTGTTTTTT
NA | TRBJ1-5 | TRBV10-3 | NA | 15 | CAISDWGTGNQPQHF | TGTGCCATCAGTGATTGGGGTACAGGTAATCAGCCCCAGCATTTT
NA | TRBJ2-7 | TRBV20-1 | NA | 15 | CSAYTPGSRRYEQYF | TGCAGTGCTTACACTCCCGGGAGCAGGCGTTACGAGCAGTACTTC
many | TRBJ2-1 | TRBV2 | TRBD1 | 12 | CANGQGDNEQFF | TGTGCCAACGGACAGGGGGATAATGAGCAGTTCTTC
few | TRBJ2-1 | TRBV5-1 | TRBD2 | 18 | CASSFSTQRGEGNNEQFF | TGCGCCAGCAGCTTCTCCACCCAGCGGGGGGAAGGAAACAATGAGCAGTTCTTC